This paragraph covers one T cell receptor beta chain sequence. The CDR3 is 13 amino acids. V was cut by 3 bases and J by 4 bases, with 9 bases left in between. The germline V gene has CDR1 SGHTA and CDR2 FQGTGA. The data were taken from a study of blood T cell repertoires in COVID-19. Study-level information: Collection of acute and convalescent COVID-19 samples took place in the United States, Italy and Spain.

Using immunoSEQ multiplex PCR, the repertoire was profiled, and TCRdb retains in-frame clones only, with some absent. Among more than 20,000 clones listed, about 88% were seen once. The J gene is TRBJ2-5, the V gene TRBV7-3, with no clear D. This sequence originates from a human donor in a cohort sampled during active COVID-19. What was sequenced was peripheral blood. The CDR3: CASSLGSVETQYF. CDR3 nucleotides: TGTGCCAGCAGCTTGGGCTCCGTAGAGACCCAGTACTTC.